The next 29 T cell receptor beta chains were all read from a single sample in a study of control samples from healthy donors and cancer patients. Clones were read by immunoSEQ multiplex PCR, and TCRdb kept only the in-frame ones, dropping some. The repertoire table contains roughly 200,000 clones. Sequenced input: blood. These receptors were obtained from a woman in her 30s in good health.

The chain links TRBV4-1 to TRBJ1-2; perhaps TRBD1 as D (5 bases). The length of the CDR3 is 15 residues. The germline V and J ends were trimmed by 0 bases and 6 bases, with 14 bases remaining between them. CDR1 is MGHRA, CDR2 YSYEKL, per germline. Here the CDR3 reads CASSQDARGADGYTF. The CDR3 nucleotides read TGCGCCAGCAGCCAAGACGCGAGGGGCGCAGATGGCTACACCTTC.

This rearrangement joins TRBV5-6 to TRBJ1-1; D gene uncertain. Germline assignment: CDR1 SGHDT and CDR2 YYEEEE. The CDR3 runs to 11 residues. The germline V and J ends were trimmed by 1 base and 6 bases, with 4 bases remaining between them. The CDR3 DNA sequence: TGTGCCAGCAGCTTGCTTTCTGAAGCTTTCTTT. Its translation: CASSLLSEAFF.

This chain connects TRBV6-6 to TRBJ1-6; a weak D match, TRBD1 (5 bases). Germline V gene lookup returns CDR1 MNHNY and CDR2 SVGAGI (reference sequence). CDR3 length equals 16 residues. The germline V and J ends were trimmed by 0 bases and 10 bases, with 16 bases remaining between them. The CDR3 spells CASSYSSGAGNSPLHF. The DNA of the CDR3 is TGTGCCAGCAGTTACTCGAGTGGGGCAGGGAACTCACCCCTCCACTTT.

This rearrangement joins TRBV7-9 to TRBJ1-1; tentatively, D is TRBD1 (6 bases). With 5 bases removed from V and 2 bases from J, the gap between germline ends came to 18 bases. CDR1 is SEHNR, CDR2 FQNEAQ, per germline (reference sequence). This CDR3 has 16 residues. The CDR3 region has the DNA TGTGCCAGCAGCCCGAGGGGGGGCGGTTATAACACTGAAGCTTTCTTT. Translation gives CASSPRGGGYNTEAFF.

CDR3 DNA sequence: TGTGCCAGCAGGGAAACAGGGGGCCTGAACACTGAAGCTTTCTTT. This encodes CASRETGGLNTEAFF. The chain carries TRBV11-2 and TRBJ1-1; 9 bases fit TRBD1. CDR3 length: 15 amino acids. Per the germline V gene, CDR1 is SGHAT and CDR2 is FQNNGV. J was trimmed by 0 bases and V by 6 bases; bases with no gene match: 5.

The chain recombines TRBV5-1 with TRBJ1-2, with D uncertain. The CDR3 has 15 residues. From germline, CDR1 is SGHRS and CDR2 YFSETQ. V was cut by 4 bases and J by 6 bases, with 19 bases left in between. This chain's CDR3 is CASSISGPASDGYTF. CDR3 DNA sequence: TGCGCCAGCAGCATTTCCGGGCCCGCCTCGGATGGCTACACCTTC.

The chain combines TRBV12-3 or TRBV12-4 with TRBJ2-7; D is ambiguous. The CDR3 runs 12 residues. The V gene lost 6 bases and the J gene lost 6 bases, with 12 bases spanning the gap. CDR3 DNA: TGTGCCAGCAGGCCGCCCCGCGGCGAGCAGTACTTC. The encoded protein is CASRPPRGEQYF.

The J gene is TRBJ2-3, the V gene TRBV3-1 (or the pseudogene TRBV3-2); 10 bases line up with TRBD2. Trimming cost V 5 bases and J 4 bases; bases outside gene matches: 9. This CDR3 comprises 16 residues. Germline assignment: CDR1 LGHDT and CDR2 YNNKEL (reference sequence). Written as DNA, the CDR3 is TGTGCCAGCAGCTTAAAGCGGGGGGGCCTGGCAGATACGCAGTATTTT. Its protein product is CASSLKRGGLADTQYF.

This chain connects TRBV5-1 to TRBJ1-2; tentative D call: TRBD1 (5 bases). The CDR3 loop spans 16 amino acids. V was trimmed by 4 bases and J by 8 bases, leaving 24 bases between them. Germline V gene sequence: CDR1 SGHRS, CDR2 YFSETQ. In nucleotides, the CDR3 is TGCGCCAGCAGCCCGCAGGGAGGGAGCAGGGTGGAGGGCTACACCTTC. This codes for CASSPQGGSRVEGYTF.

J is TRBJ1-5 and V is TRBV19; D unresolved. V lost 3 bases to trimming and J lost 0 bases, with 9 bases between them. CDR1 and CDR2 from the germline V gene are LNHDA and SQIVND (reference sequence). The CDR3 contains 15 residues. CDR3 sequence: CASSIQAYSNQPQHF. DNA of the CDR3: TGTGCCAGTAGTATTCAGGCGTATAGCAATCAGCCCCAGCATTTT.

The chain is built from TRBV11-3 and TRBJ1-1; 8 bases align to TRBD1. The germline gives CDR1 SGHNT, CDR2 YENEEA. V lost 5 bases, J lost 7 bases, and 3 bases stayed unmatched. The CDR3 loop spans 12 amino acids. In nucleotides, the CDR3 is TGTGCCAGCAGCCCAGGACAGGGTGAAGCTTTCTTT. Its translation is CASSPGQGEAFF.

J is TRBJ1-2 and V is TRBV6-5; no clear D. This CDR3 region has 15 residues. In germline, CDR1 is MNHEY, CDR2 SVGAGI. Trimming took off 2 bases at V and 3 bases at J, with 13 bases between the two ends. Here the CDR3 reads CASSYGPNAYYGYTF. The CDR3 region has the DNA TGTGCCAGCAGTTACGGGCCAAACGCTTACTATGGCTACACCTTC.

The chain is built from TRBV4-3 and TRBJ1-1; the match to TRBD1 covers 11 bases. Germline CDR1 is LGHNA and CDR2 is YSLEER. V shed 4 bases and J 0 bases; nucleotides not matched to a gene: 4. The CDR3 consists of 16 residues. The CDR3 is CASSLGTGGMNTEAFF. The DNA of the CDR3 is TGCGCCAGCAGCCTCGGGACAGGGGGAATGAACACTGAAGCTTTCTTT.

The genes are TRBV28 and TRBJ1-3; D unclear. The CDR3 covers 15 residues. Germline V gene data show CDR1 as MDHEN and CDR2 as SYDVKM. V was trimmed by 7 bases and J by 0 bases, leaving 13 bases between them. CDR3 in DNA: TGTGCCAGCAATCACAGACTCTCCTCTGGAAACACCATATATTTT. Amino acids: CASNHRLSSGNTIYF.

The chain couples TRBV7-2 to TRBJ1-3; tentatively, D is TRBD1 (6 bases). With 2 bases removed from V and 4 bases from J, the gap between germline ends came to 15 bases. The germline V gene has CDR1 SGHTA and CDR2 FQGNSA. The CDR3 is made up of 16 amino acids. The CDR3 coding sequence is TGTGCCAGCAGCTTATTGAGGGGGGGGCAAGGAAACACCATATATTTT. Translating gives CASSLLRGGQGNTIYF.

The chain is built from TRBV27 and TRBJ2-5; D not resolved. The CDR3 contains 13 residues. The germline gives CDR1 MNHEY, CDR2 SMNVEV (reference sequence). The V end was cut by 3 bases, the J end by 1 base, with 6 bases between. This CDR3 is CASSFRRQETQYF. The CDR3 DNA reads TGTGCCAGCAGTTTTAGGCGCCAAGAGACCCAGTACTTC.

The genes are TRBV12-3 or TRBV12-4 and TRBJ1-2; D gene unclear. Trimming shortened V by 6 bases and J by 8 bases, and 16 bases separated the two germline ends. CDR3 length: 13 residues. The CDR3 DNA reads TGTGCCAGCAGGCCCCGGGGAGCCACCGGCTACACCTTC. This gives the protein CASRPRGATGYTF.

This CDR3 reads CATSRTGFTTNEKLFF. The CDR3 DNA follows: TGTGCCACCAGCAGGACTGGGTTCACAACTAATGAAAAACTGTTTTTT. The chain employs TRBV15 and TRBJ1-4; D remains ambiguous. CDR3 length equals 16 residues. The V end was cut by 3 bases, the J end by 0 bases, with 11 bases between. The germline V gene has CDR1 LNHNV and CDR2 YYDKDF (reference sequence). Full variable domain (remainder filled in from reference TRBV15 and TRBJ1-4): DAMVIQNPRYQVTQFGKPVTLSCSQTLNHNVMYWYQQKSSQAPKLLFHYYDKDFNNEADTPDNFQSRRPNTSFCFLDIRSPGLGDTAMYLCATSRTGFTTNEKLFFGSGTQLSVL.

This sequence joins TRBV11-1 and TRBJ2-5; D might be TRBD1 (5 bases). Looked up from germline, CDR1 is SGHAT and CDR2 is FQDESV (reference sequence). The CDR3 covers 14 residues. Trimming cost V 3 bases and J 5 bases, with 13 bases left between them. DNA of the CDR3: TGTGCCAGCAGCTTGGGCAGGGCAAGGGAGACCCAGTACTTC. This translates into CASSLGRARETQYF.

J is TRBJ2-5 and V is TRBV6-5, with TRBD2 matching 8 bases. J gave up 4 bases and V 0 bases, and 7 bases lay outside the gene matches. This CDR3 comprises 16 residues. CDR1 is MNHEY, CDR2 SVGAGI, per germline. The CDR3 reads CASSYSERGLGETQYF. In nucleotides, the CDR3 is TGTGCCAGCAGTTACTCGGAGCGGGGGCTCGGAGAGACCCAGTACTTC.

This chain uses TRBV21-1 with TRBJ1-5; whether TRBD1, the table's D call, matches the DNA was not checked. TRBV21-1 represents a pseudogene. This CDR3 is 17 amino acids long. The CDR3 DNA reads as TGTGCCAGCAGCGCGGACAGGGGGCTCGGGAGCAATCAGCCCCAGCATTTT. Protein product: CASSADRGLGSNQPQHF.

The V call is TRBV5-1, the J call TRBJ2-2, with D perhaps being TRBD1 or TRBD2 (5 bases each). Deletions cut 4 bases from V and 6 bases from J, with 16 bases between. CDR1 and CDR2 (germline): SGHRS, YFSETQ. The length of the CDR3 is 15 residues. The CDR3 region has the DNA TGCGCCAGCAGCCTGGGGCCCGGAGGTGCCGGGGAGCTGTTTTTT. It encodes CASSLGPGGAGELFF.

The chain joins TRBV25-1 to TRBJ1-2; no firm D call. V lost 2 bases and J 8 bases, leaving 12 bases between the germline ends. The CDR3 has 13 residues. Germline values: CDR1 MGHDK, CDR2 SYGVNS. The CDR3 nucleotides read TGTGCCAGCAGTGAAATGATGGCAGCAGGCTACACCTTC. It encodes CASSEMMAAGYTF.

The chain joins TRBV27 to TRBJ1-6; possible D gene TRBD1, 6 bases. V was shortened by 2 bases and J by 8 bases, with 10 bases between the two germline ends. This CDR3 is built from 14 residues. Germline CDR1 MNHEY, CDR2 SMNVEV (reference sequence). CDR3 coding DNA: TGTGCCAGCAGTTTACGGGACAAGGATTCACCCCTCCACTTT. Its translation is CASSLRDKDSPLHF.

The chain combines TRBV24-1 with TRBJ2-3; D may be TRBD2 (6 bases). CDR1 KGHDR and CDR2 SFDVKD come from the germline V gene. V shed 5 bases and J shed 4 bases, with 9 bases lying between them. The CDR3 is 13 amino acids. The CDR3 bases are TGTGCCACCAGTGGCGGGACTCCAGATACGCAGTATTTT. Protein product: CATSGGTPDTQYF.

The J gene is TRBJ1-5, the V gene TRBV29-1; no firm D call. The CDR3 sequence is 14 residues long. The germline V gene encodes CDR1 SQVTM and CDR2 ANQGSEA. V lost 4 bases, J lost 0 bases, and 10 bases lay in between. The CDR3 spells CSVVVGFSNQPQHF. The CDR3 nucleotides read TGCAGCGTTGTGGTAGGGTTTAGCAATCAGCCCCAGCATTTT.

The chain has TRBV4-1 and TRBJ1-5, with 9 bases fitting TRBD1. There are 16 residues in the CDR3. The germline CDR1 and CDR2 sequences are MGHRA and YSYEKL. J lost 4 bases, V lost 4 bases, and 8 bases had no gene match. CDR3 loop: CASSPPGTGSNQPQHF. In DNA form, the CDR3 reads TGCGCCAGCAGCCCCCCCGGGACAGGGTCGAATCAGCCCCAGCATTTT.

Turning to this clone: Its ends do not fully match the called genes, so a read error is possible. The J gene is TRBJ1-2, the V gene TRBV6-5, with a possible D match to TRBD1 (5 bases). This CDR3 spans 11 amino acids. Germline V gives CDR1 MNHEY, CDR2 SVGAGI. DNA for the CDR3: TGTGCCACCTACTACCGGGGCAGTCATTACTTC. It encodes CATYYRGSHYF.

The CDR3 is CASSLRQTTGELFF. For the CDR3, the DNA is TGTGCCAGCAGCTTACGACAGACTACCGGGGAGCTGTTTTTT. The rearrangement links TRBV7-2 to TRBJ2-2; D possibly corresponds to TRBD1 (5 bases). The CDR3 contains 14 residues. Trimming removed 2 bases at V and 5 bases at J, with 9 bases between. Germline V lookup: CDR1 SGHTA, CDR2 FQGNSA.